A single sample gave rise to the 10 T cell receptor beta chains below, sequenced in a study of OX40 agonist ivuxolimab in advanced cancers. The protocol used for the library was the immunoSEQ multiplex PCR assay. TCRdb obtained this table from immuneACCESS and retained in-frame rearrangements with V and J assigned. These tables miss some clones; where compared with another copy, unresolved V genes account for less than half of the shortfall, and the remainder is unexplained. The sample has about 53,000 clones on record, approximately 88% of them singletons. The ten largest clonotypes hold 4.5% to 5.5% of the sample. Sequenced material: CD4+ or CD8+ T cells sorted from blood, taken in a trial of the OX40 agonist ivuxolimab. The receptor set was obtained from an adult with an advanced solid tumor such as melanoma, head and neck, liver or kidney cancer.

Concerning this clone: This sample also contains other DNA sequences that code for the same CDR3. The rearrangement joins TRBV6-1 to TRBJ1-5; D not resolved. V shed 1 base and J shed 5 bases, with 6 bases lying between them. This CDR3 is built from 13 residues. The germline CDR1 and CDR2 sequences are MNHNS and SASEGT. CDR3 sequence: CASSEGPYQPQHF. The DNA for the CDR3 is TGTGCCAGCAGTGAAGGGCCGTATCAGCCCCAGCATTTT.

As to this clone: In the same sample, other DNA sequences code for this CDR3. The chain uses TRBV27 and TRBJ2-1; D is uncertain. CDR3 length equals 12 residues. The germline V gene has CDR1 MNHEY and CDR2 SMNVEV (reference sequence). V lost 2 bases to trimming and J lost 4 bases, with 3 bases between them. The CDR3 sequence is CASSLGYNEQFF. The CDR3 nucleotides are TGTGCCAGCAGTTTAGGGTACAATGAGCAGTTCTTC.

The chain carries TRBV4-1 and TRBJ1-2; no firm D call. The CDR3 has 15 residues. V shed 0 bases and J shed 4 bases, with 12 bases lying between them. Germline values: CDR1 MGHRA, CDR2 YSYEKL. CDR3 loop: CASSQEAAATYGYTF. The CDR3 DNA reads TGCGCCAGCAGCCAAGAGGCGGCGGCGACCTATGGCTACACCTTC.

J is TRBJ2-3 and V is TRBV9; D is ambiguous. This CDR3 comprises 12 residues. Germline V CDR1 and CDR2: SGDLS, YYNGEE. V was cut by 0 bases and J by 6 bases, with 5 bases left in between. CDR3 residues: CASSVVEDTQYF. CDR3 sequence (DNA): TGTGCCAGCAGCGTAGTCGAGGATACGCAGTATTTT.

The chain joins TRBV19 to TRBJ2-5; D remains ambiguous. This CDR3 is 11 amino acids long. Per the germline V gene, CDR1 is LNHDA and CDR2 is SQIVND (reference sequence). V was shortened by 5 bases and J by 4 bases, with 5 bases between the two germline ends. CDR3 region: CASSASETQYF. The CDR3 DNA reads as TGTGCCAGTAGTGCCTCAGAGACCCAGTACTTC.

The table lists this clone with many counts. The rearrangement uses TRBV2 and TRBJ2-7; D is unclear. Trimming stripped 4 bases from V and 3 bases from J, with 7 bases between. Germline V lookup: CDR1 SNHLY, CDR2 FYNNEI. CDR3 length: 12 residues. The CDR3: CASSVWSYEQYF. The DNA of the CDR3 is TGTGCCAGCAGTGTTTGGAGCTACGAGCAGTACTTC.

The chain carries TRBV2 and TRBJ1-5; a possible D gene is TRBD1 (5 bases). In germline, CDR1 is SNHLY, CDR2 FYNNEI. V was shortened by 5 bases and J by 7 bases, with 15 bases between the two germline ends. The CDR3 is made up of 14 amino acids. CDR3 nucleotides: TGTGCCAGCAGTACCCTAAGGGGTCGGCAGCCCCAGCATTTT. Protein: CASSTLRGRQPQHF.

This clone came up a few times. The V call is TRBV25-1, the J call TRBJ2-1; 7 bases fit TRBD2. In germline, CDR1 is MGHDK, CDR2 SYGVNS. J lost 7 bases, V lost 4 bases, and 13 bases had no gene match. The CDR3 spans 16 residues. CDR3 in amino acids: CASSGIMGRGWNEQFF. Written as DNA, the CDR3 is TGTGCCAGCAGTGGCATCATGGGGAGGGGATGGAATGAGCAGTTCTTC.

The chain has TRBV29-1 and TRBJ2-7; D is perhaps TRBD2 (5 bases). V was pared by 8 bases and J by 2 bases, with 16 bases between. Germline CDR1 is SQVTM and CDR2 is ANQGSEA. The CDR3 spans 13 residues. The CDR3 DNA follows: TGCAGCACCGCGGGCTCTAGTCCCTACGAGCAGTACTTC. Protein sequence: CSTAGSSPYEQYF.

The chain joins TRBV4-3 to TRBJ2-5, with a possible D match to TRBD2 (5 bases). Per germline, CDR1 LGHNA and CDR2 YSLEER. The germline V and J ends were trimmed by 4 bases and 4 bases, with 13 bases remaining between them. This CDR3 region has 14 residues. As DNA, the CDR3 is TGCGCCAGCAGCCCTCGGCTAGCCGGAGAGACCCAGTACTTC. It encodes CASSPRLAGETQYF.